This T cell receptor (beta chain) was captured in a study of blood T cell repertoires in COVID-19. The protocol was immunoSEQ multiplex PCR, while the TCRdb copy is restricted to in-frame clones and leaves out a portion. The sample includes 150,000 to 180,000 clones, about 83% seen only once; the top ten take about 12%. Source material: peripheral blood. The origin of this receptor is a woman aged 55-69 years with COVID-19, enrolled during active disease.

The CDR3 is CSVDPGTSGRRFQETQYF. CDR3 in DNA: TGCAGCGTTGACCCCGGGACTAGCGGGAGGAGGTTCCAAGAGACCCAGTACTTC. The chain carries TRBV29-1 and TRBJ2-5; 15 bases align to TRBD2. Per germline, CDR1 SQVTM and CDR2 ANQGSEA. J gave up 1 base and V 3 bases, and 9 bases lay outside the gene matches. The CDR3 sequence is 18 residues long.